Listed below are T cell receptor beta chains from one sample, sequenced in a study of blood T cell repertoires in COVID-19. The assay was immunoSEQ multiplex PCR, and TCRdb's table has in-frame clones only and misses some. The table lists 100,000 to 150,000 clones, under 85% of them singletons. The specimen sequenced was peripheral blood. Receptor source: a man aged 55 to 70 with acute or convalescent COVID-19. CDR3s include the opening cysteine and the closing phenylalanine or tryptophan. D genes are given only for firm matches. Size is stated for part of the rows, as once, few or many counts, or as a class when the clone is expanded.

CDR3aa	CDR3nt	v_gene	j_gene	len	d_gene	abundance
CASSLYGENTEAFF	TGTGCCAGCAGCTTGTACGGTGAGAACACTGAAGCTTTCTTT	TRBV5-6	TRBJ1-1	14	-	-
CATQNAGGPQGDEQFF	TGTGCCACCCAGAACGCCGGCGGTCCGCAAGGAGATGAGCAGTTCTTC	TRBV24-1	TRBJ2-1	16	-	few
CASSLRRAEYRPLHF	TGTGCCAGCAGTCTCCGGAGGGCCGAATATCGGCCCCTCCACTTT	TRBV28	TRBJ1-6	15	-	-
CASSMALDYTF	TGTGCCAGTAGTATGGCTCTTGACTACACCTTC	TRBV19	TRBJ1-2	11	-	-
CASSLFRSTDTQYF	TGCGCCAGCAGCCTTTTCAGGAGCACAGATACGCAGTATTTT	TRBV4-1	TRBJ2-3	14	-	-
CASSLVGDTEAFF	TGTGCCAGCAGCTTAGTAGGGGACACTGAAGCTTTCTTT	TRBV11-2	TRBJ1-1	13	-	-
CASSYYGGNSPLHF	TGTGCCAGCAGTTACTACGGGGGGAATTCACCCCTCCACTTT	TRBV6-6	TRBJ1-6	14	-	-
CASSLHQETQYF	TGTGCCAGCAGTCTACACCAAGAGACCCAGTACTTC	TRBV28	TRBJ2-5	12	-	-
CASSPRQGANYGYTF	TGTGCCAGCAGCCCCAGACAGGGCGCTAACTATGGCTACACCTTC	TRBV5-5	TRBJ1-2	15	TRBD1	-
CASVLSVSFLNEDTQYF	TGTGCCAGCGTACTCTCCGTGTCGTTCCTAAATGAAGATACGCAGTATTTT	TRBV13	TRBJ2-3	17	-	-
CASSHGTSARRLGYEQYF	TGTGCCAGCAGCCATGGGACTAGCGCCCGACGACTGGGCTACGAGCAGTACTTC	TRBV11-2	TRBJ2-7	18	TRBD2	few
CASSLATGNTEAFF	TGCGCCAGCAGCTTGGCCACAGGGAACACTGAAGCTTTCTTT	TRBV5-1	TRBJ1-1	14	-	-
CASSLALAGYEQYF	TGCGCCAGCAGCTTGGCACTAGCCGGCTACGAGCAGTACTTC	TRBV5-1	TRBJ2-7	14	-	-
CAWTGSGQADRYTF	TGTGCCTGGACTGGATCGGGACAGGCCGATCGCTACACCTTC	TRBV30	TRBJ1-2	14	TRBD1	-
CAWSVLRDRRGYGYTF	TGTGCCTGGAGTGTCTTACGGGACAGAAGAGGGTATGGCTACACCTTC	TRBV30	TRBJ1-2	16	TRBD1	-
CASSIGGFQETQYF	TGTGCCAGCAGCATTGGGGGGTTCCAAGAGACCCAGTACTTC	TRBV5-5	TRBJ2-5	14	-	-
CASSWRGGANTEAFF	TGTGCCAGCAGTTGGAGGGGGGGGGCGAACACTGAAGCTTTCTTT	TRBV28	TRBJ1-1	15	-	-
CASNWLASTGELFF	TGTGCCAGCAATTGGTTAGCGAGCACCGGGGAGCTGTTTTTT	TRBV2	TRBJ2-2	14	-	-
CASSQDQAAYEQYF	TGCGCCAGCAGCCAAGATCAGGCAGCATACGAGCAGTACTTC	TRBV4-1	TRBJ2-7	14	-	-
CASSPTGGGGNQPQHF	TGCGCCAGCAGCCCAACGGGTGGCGGCGGCAATCAGCCCCAGCATTTT	TRBV5-1	TRBJ1-5	16	-	-
CASSLERDTYEQYF	TGTGCCAGCAGCCTTGAGCGGGACACCTACGAGCAGTACTTC	TRBV11-3	TRBJ2-7	14	-	-
CASSEAMRTGAAYEQYF	TGTGCCAGCAGTGAAGCGATGCGGACAGGGGCAGCCTACGAGCAGTACTTC	TRBV6-1	TRBJ2-7	17	TRBD1	-
CASSSIKRVSTDTQYF	TGTGCCAGCAGCTCGATAAAGCGGGTTAGCACAGATACGCAGTATTTT	TRBV5-4	TRBJ2-3	16	-	-
CATSDFRNTEAFF	TGTGCCACCAGTGATTTCAGGAACACTGAAGCTTTCTTT	TRBV24-1	TRBJ1-1	13	-	-
CASSRDRDYGYTF	TGTGCCAGTAGTAGGGACAGAGACTATGGCTACACCTTC	TRBV19	TRBJ1-2	13	TRBD1	-
CASSRTGTGFMNTEAFF	TGTGCCAGTAGTAGAACCGGGACAGGGTTCATGAACACTGAAGCTTTCTTT	TRBV19	TRBJ1-1	17	TRBD1	-
CASSGGTGANIQYF	TGTGCCAGCAGTGGGGGGACAGGGGCAAACATTCAGTACTTC	TRBV2	TRBJ2-4	14	TRBD1	-
CASSQDGTLNADTQYF	TGTGCCAGCAGCCAAGATGGGACTCTAAATGCAGATACGCAGTATTTT	TRBV4-2	TRBJ2-3	16	-	-
CASSPNPGTEAFF	TGTGCCAGTAGTCCCAACCCGGGTACTGAAGCTTTCTTT	TRBV19	TRBJ1-1	13	-	-
CATSDLKSGGVTGELFF	TGTGCCACCAGTGATTTGAAGTCAGGCGGGGTCACCGGGGAGCTGTTTTTT	TRBV24-1	TRBJ2-2	17	-	few
CASSPPGGGRNTF	TGTGCCAGCAGTCCACCGGGGGGCGGGAGGAACACCTTC	TRBV6-6	TRBJ1-2	13	-	once
CASRGQGANYGYTF	TGTGCCAGCAGAGGACAGGGAGCTAACTATGGCTACACCTTC	TRBV6-5	TRBJ1-2	14	TRBD1	-
CASSHGGPHNEQFF	TGTGCCAGCAGCCATGGCGGCCCCCACAATGAGCAGTTCTTC	TRBV3-1/TRBV3-2	TRBJ2-1	14	-	once
CASSLRGVTNEKLFF	TGTGCCAGCAGTCTCAGGGGTGTAACTAATGAAAAACTGTTTTTT	TRBV28	TRBJ1-4	15	-	-
CASSDLGGAGELFF	TGCGCCAGCAGCGACCTTGGGGGCGCCGGGGAGCTGTTTTTT	TRBV5-1	TRBJ2-2	14	-	-
CASSPRQGAQETQYF	TGTGCCAGCAGTCCCCGACAGGGAGCTCAAGAGACCCAGTACTTC	TRBV2	TRBJ2-5	15	TRBD1	-
CASSEGSWTSLRRGTGELFF	TGTGCCAGCAGTGAAGGTAGCTGGACATCCCTTCGGCGGGGCACCGGGGAGCTGTTTTTT	TRBV6-1	TRBJ2-2	20	-	-
CASSPEASSTDTQYF	TGTGCCAGCAGCCCGGAGGCGAGCAGCACAGATACGCAGTATTTT	TRBV7-8	TRBJ2-3	15	-	-
CASSPSGRPQYF	TGCGCCAGCAGCCCTAGCGGGAGGCCTCAGTACTTC	TRBV5-1	TRBJ2-4	12	TRBD2	-
CASSLRADQKAFF	TGTGCCAGCAGCTTGCGGGCAGACCAAAAAGCTTTCTTT	TRBV7-9	TRBJ1-1	13	-	-
CASSATGGGEQFF	TGTGCCAGCAGTGCCACAGGGGGCGGTGAGCAGTTCTTC	TRBV6-4	TRBJ2-1	13	TRBD1	once
CASSPGHYGYTF	TGTGCCAGCAGTCCAGGGCACTATGGCTACACCTTC	TRBV6-5	TRBJ1-2	12	-	-
CASSPTRGTGNTGELFF	TGTGCCAGCTCACCGACTAGAGGGACAGGGAACACCGGGGAGCTGTTTTTT	TRBV18	TRBJ2-2	17	TRBD1	-
CASSSRLGGTGETQYF	TGTGCCAGCAGCTCGCGGTTGGGAGGGACTGGGGAGACCCAGTACTTC	TRBV5-4	TRBJ2-5	16	TRBD2	once
CASTLRGGEKLFF	TGTGCCAGCACCCTAAGGGGAGGTGAAAAACTGTTTTTT	TRBV2	TRBJ1-4	13	-	-
CATGTGGTEAFF	TGTGCCACCGGGACAGGGGGGACTGAAGCTTTCTTT	TRBV28	TRBJ1-1	12	TRBD1	-
CASSSPGLAGERNTDTQYF	TGTGCCAGCAGTTCCCCGGGACTAGCGGGAGAACGGAACACAGATACGCAGTATTTT	TRBV28	TRBJ2-3	19	TRBD2	many
CASRTSPSSYNEQFF	TGTGCCAGTAGAACTAGTCCCAGCTCCTACAATGAGCAGTTCTTC	TRBV19	TRBJ2-1	15	-	-
CASSSGLAGVSDTQYF	TGTGCCAGCAGCTCCGGACTAGCGGGAGTCTCAGATACGCAGTATTTT	TRBV5-4	TRBJ2-3	16	TRBD2	-
CSVGTGLGSEAFF	TGCAGCGTAGGGACAGGGCTGGGGTCTGAAGCTTTCTTT	TRBV29-1	TRBJ1-1	13	TRBD1	-
CASSHETWTSGYTF	TGTGCCAGCAGCCATGAAACTTGGACAAGCGGCTACACCTTC	TRBV3-1/TRBV3-2	TRBJ1-2	14	-	-
CASSFGQGGGDTQYF	TGTGCCAGCAGCTTCGGACAGGGGGGGGGAGATACGCAGTATTTT	TRBV7-2	TRBJ2-3	15	TRBD1	-
CASSHLGQGKNTGELFF	TGTGCCAGCAGCCACCTAGGACAGGGGAAGAACACCGGGGAGCTGTTTTTT	TRBV3-1/TRBV3-2	TRBJ2-2	17	TRBD1	-
CASSPARGTDTQYF	TGTGCCAGCTCACCGGCGCGGGGCACAGATACGCAGTATTTT	TRBV18	TRBJ2-3	14	-	-
CASSPPFTDTQYF	TGTGCCAGCTCACCACCCTTCACAGATACGCAGTATTTT	TRBV18	TRBJ2-3	13	-	many
CATSDLGQFEEETQYF	TGTGCCACCAGTGATTTGGGACAGTTCGAAGAAGAGACCCAGTACTTC	TRBV24-1	TRBJ2-5	16	-	-
CASSFDLVGVNTEAFF	TGTGCCAGCAGTTTCGACCTTGTGGGAGTGAACACTGAAGCTTTCTTT	TRBV6-2/TRBV6-3	TRBJ1-1	16	-	-
CASSSLGGVTYNEQFF	TGTGCCAGCAGCTCCTTGGGGGGGGTTACTTACAATGAGCAGTTCTTC	TRBV7-6	TRBJ2-1	16	TRBD2	few
CASSSPGTYSYEQYF	TGTGCCAGCAGCTCCCCCGGGACTTACTCCTACGAGCAGTACTTC	TRBV7-9	TRBJ2-7	15	-	-
CASSLGLAGGSTEAFF	TGTGCCAGCAGCTTAGGTCTGGCAGGAGGGTCCACTGAAGCTTTCTTT	TRBV5-5	TRBJ1-1	16	-	-